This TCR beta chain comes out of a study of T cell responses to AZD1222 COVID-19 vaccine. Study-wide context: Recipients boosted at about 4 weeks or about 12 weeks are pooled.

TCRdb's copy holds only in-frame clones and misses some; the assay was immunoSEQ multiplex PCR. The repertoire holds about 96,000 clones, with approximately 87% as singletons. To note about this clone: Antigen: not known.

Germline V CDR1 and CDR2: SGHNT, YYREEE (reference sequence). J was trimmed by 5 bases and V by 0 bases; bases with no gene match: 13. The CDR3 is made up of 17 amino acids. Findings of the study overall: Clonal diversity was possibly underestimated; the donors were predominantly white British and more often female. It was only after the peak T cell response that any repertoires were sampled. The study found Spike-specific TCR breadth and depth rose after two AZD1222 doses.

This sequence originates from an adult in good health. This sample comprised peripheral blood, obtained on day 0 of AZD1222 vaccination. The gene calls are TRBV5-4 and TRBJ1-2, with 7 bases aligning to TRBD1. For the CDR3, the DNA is TGTGCCAGCAGCTTGGGGCTACAGGGGAGCCCGAGATATGGCTACACCTTC. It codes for CASSLGLQGSPRYGYTF.